The 24 T cell receptor beta chains below come from one sample, sequenced in a study of T cell responses to AZD1222 COVID-19 vaccine. Generated by immunoSEQ multiplex PCR, the TCRdb table keeps only in-frame clones and is missing some. The sample has about 140,000 clones; around 89% are singletons. This material consisted of peripheral blood, taken on day 0 of AZD1222 vaccination. Every receptor here comes from an adult in good health.

V usage is TRBV4-2 and J usage is TRBJ2-7; TRBD2 agrees at 10 bases. Germline lookup yields CDR1 LGHNA and CDR2 YNFKEQ. The CDR3 is 15 amino acids. V lost 1 base, J lost 3 bases, and 3 bases stayed unmatched. The CDR3 loop reads CASSQGLAGVYEQYF. The CDR3 DNA is TGTGCCAGCAGCCAAGGGCTAGCGGGAGTCTACGAGCAGTACTTC.

V usage is TRBV4-1 and J usage is TRBJ2-3; TRBD2 matches at 11 bases. V shed 4 bases and J 5 bases; nucleotides not matched to a gene: 5. Germline CDR1 MGHRA, CDR2 YSYEKL. The CDR3 length is 15 residues. The CDR3 is CASSRLAGTGDTQYF. The DNA of the CDR3 is TGCGCCAGCAGCCGACTAGCGGGAACCGGAGATACGCAGTATTTT.

The rearrangement uses TRBV29-1 and TRBJ1-1; D not certain. The CDR3 covers 13 residues. CDR1 is SQVTM, CDR2 ANQGSEA, per germline. V lost 3 bases and J lost 4, with 12 bases in between. As DNA, the CDR3 is TGCAGCGTTGAGAGTGGTATCGCCACTGAAGCTTTCTTT. This encodes CSVESGIATEAFF.

The chain carries TRBV6-2 or TRBV6-3 and TRBJ1-2, with D possibly TRBD1 on 5 matching bases. The V gene lost 6 bases and the J gene lost 7 bases, with 12 bases spanning the gap. Germline lookup yields CDR1 MNHEY and CDR2 SVGEGT. The CDR3 runs 12 residues. This chain's CDR3 is CASSTGPVGYTF. The DNA of the CDR3 is TGTGCCAGCAGCACGGGACCGGTTGGCTACACCTTC.

This clone was seen only once. The rearrangement joins TRBV27 to TRBJ2-5; possibly TRBD2 for D (6 bases). The V gene lost 3 bases and the J gene lost 5 bases, with 10 bases spanning the gap. CDR3 length: 13 residues. CDR1 and CDR2 (germline): MNHEY, SMNVEV (reference sequence). The DNA for the CDR3 is TGTGCCAGCAGTTTCAACAGCGGGGAGACCCAGTACTTC. Protein: CASSFNSGETQYF.

The rearrangement joins TRBV6-2 or TRBV6-3 to TRBJ1-5, with 7 bases identical to TRBD1. With V trimmed by 8 bases and J by 6 bases, 10 bases remained unmatched. Germline assignment: CDR1 MNHEY and CDR2 SVGEGT. The CDR3 covers 14 residues. The CDR3 protein is CASCRDSNIQPQHF. For the CDR3, the DNA is TGTGCCAGCTGCCGGGACAGTAATATTCAGCCCCAGCATTTT.

The J gene is TRBJ1-1, the V gene TRBV9; D gene unclear. Germline CDR1 SGDLS, CDR2 YYNGEE. V gave up 0 bases and J gave up 1 base, with 4 bases separating them. This CDR3 is 13 amino acids long. Written as DNA, the CDR3 is TGTGCCAGCAGCGTAGGATGGAACACTGAAGCTTTCTTT. Translated, it gives CASSVGWNTEAFF. Full variable domain (remainder filled in from reference TRBV9 and TRBJ1-1): DSGVTQTPKHLITATGQRVTLRCSPRSGDLSVYWYQQSLDQGLQFLIQYYNGEERAKGNILERFSAQQFPDLHSELNLSSLELGDSALYFCASSVGWNTEAFFGQGTRLTVV.

The V gene is TRBV4-3, the J gene TRBJ2-7, with 9 bases identical to TRBD1. CDR3 length: 16 residues. Germline V gives CDR1 LGHNA, CDR2 YSLEER. V lost 1 base and J lost 3; bases outside the gene matches: 7. The CDR3 DNA reads TGCGCCAGCAGCCAAGGATGGACAGGGGCAAGCTACGAGCAGTACTTC. Residues: CASSQGWTGASYEQYF.

The chain has TRBV18 and TRBJ1-1; unclear D gene. The germline V gene encodes CDR1 KGHSH and CDR2 LQKENI. The germline V and J ends were trimmed by 5 bases and 1 base, with 14 bases remaining between them. The CDR3 consists of 15 residues. CDR3 sequence: CASSTQSVANTEAFF. In nucleotides, the CDR3 is TGTGCCAGCTCAACCCAGTCCGTGGCGAACACTGAAGCTTTCTTT.

The genes are TRBV27 and TRBJ1-1; D possibly corresponds to TRBD1 (6 bases). Germline CDR1 and CDR2: MNHEY and SMNVEV (reference sequence). The CDR3 runs 16 residues. With 0 bases removed from V and 0 bases from J, the gap between germline ends came to 11 bases. The CDR3 DNA sequence: TGTGCCAGCAGTTTATCGACAGGTGGTATGAACACTGAAGCTTTCTTT. Its translation: CASSLSTGGMNTEAFF.

The rearrangement uses TRBV4-2 and TRBJ1-2, with D tentatively TRBD1 (6 bases). The V end was cut by 4 bases, the J end by 6 bases, with 18 bases between. Per germline, CDR1 LGHNA and CDR2 YNFKEQ. CDR3 length: 15 amino acids. The CDR3 reads CASSPLGGIGDGYTF. CDR3 coding DNA: TGTGCCAGCAGCCCGCTAGGGGGGATCGGGGATGGCTACACCTTC.

This chain joins TRBV11-3 and TRBJ1-4; 10 nucleotides agree with TRBD1. V was clipped by 7 bases and J by 8 bases; unmatched bases: 7. CDR3 size: 14 residues. Per germline, CDR1 SGHNT and CDR2 YENEEA. The CDR3 loop is CASTLDRGEEKLFF. In DNA, the CDR3 is TGTGCCAGCACCCTGGACAGGGGGGAAGAAAAACTGTTTTTT.

The V call is TRBV9, the J call TRBJ2-1, with no clear D. Germline-derived CDR1 and CDR2 are SGDLS and YYNGEE. This CDR3 spans 13 amino acids. V was cut by 0 bases and J by 6 bases, with 7 bases left in between. The CDR3 is CASSVASSNEQFF. DNA for the CDR3: TGTGCCAGCAGCGTAGCCAGTAGCAATGAGCAGTTCTTC. Together with reference TRBV9 and TRBJ2-1, the CDR3 gives the full variable domain: DSGVTQTPKHLITATGQRVTLRCSPRSGDLSVYWYQQSLDQGLQFLIQYYNGEERAKGNILERFSAQQFPDLHSELNLSSLELGDSALYFCASSVASSNEQFFGPGTRLTVL.

The chain uses TRBV6-2 or TRBV6-3 and TRBJ1-2; 7 bases match TRBD1. The CDR3 totals 13 residues. The V gene end was trimmed by 4 bases and the J gene end by 8 bases; junction bases not matched to a gene: 7. Germline lookup yields CDR1 MNHEY and CDR2 SVGEGT. CDR3 bases: TGTGCCAGCAGTTTCGGGACAGTCTCCGGCTACACCTTC. Its translation: CASSFGTVSGYTF.

The CDR3 reads CASSLGDRRNTEAFF. Written as DNA, the CDR3 is TGTGCCAGCAGCTTAGGGGACAGAAGGAACACTGAAGCTTTCTTT. The chain combines TRBV7-9 with TRBJ1-1; 7 bases match TRBD1. V shed 1 base, J shed 1 base, and the junction held 3 bases outside the gene matches. Germline loops: CDR1 SEHNR, CDR2 FQNEAQ (reference sequence). The CDR3 length is 15 residues.

V usage is TRBV28 and J usage is TRBJ2-7, with 7 bases aligning to TRBD2. The CDR3 spans 14 residues. Trimming at V came to 5 bases and at J to 4 bases, leaving 8 bases not matched to a gene. Germline V lookup: CDR1 MDHEN, CDR2 SYDVKM. CDR3 amino acids: CASSLPGGLYEQYF. CDR3 in DNA: TGTGCCAGCAGTCTACCGGGGGGTTTATACGAGCAGTACTTC.

This chain uses TRBV6-5 with TRBJ1-3, with a tentative D call TRBD1 (6 bases). The V gene lost 0 bases and the J gene lost 1 base, with 10 bases spanning the gap. Germline V gene sequence: CDR1 MNHEY, CDR2 SVGAGI. The CDR3 spans 16 residues. CDR3 sequence (DNA): TGTGCCAGCAGTTACTCGGTAGGGGGATCTGGAAACACCATATATTTT. Protein sequence: CASSYSVGGSGNTIYF.

This clone was observed a few times. The chain is built from TRBV11-3 and TRBJ2-1; D gene unclear. Germline CDR1 is SGHNT and CDR2 is YENEEA. This CDR3 spans 16 amino acids. Trimming left V 5 bases short and J 4 bases short, with 18 bases between. The CDR3 region is CASSQNVLAGYNEQFF. The CDR3 bases are TGTGCCAGCAGCCAGAACGTCTTGGCAGGTTACAATGAGCAGTTCTTC.

The gene calls are TRBV7-6 and TRBJ2-1; 11 bases align to TRBD2. The junction had 7 bases not matched to a gene; V was cut back by 1 base and J by 8 bases. This CDR3 contains 16 residues. The germline gives CDR1 SGHVS, CDR2 FNYEAQ. CDR3 residues: CASSLELAGVGDEQFF. The DNA for the CDR3 is TGTGCCAGCAGCTTAGAACTAGCGGGAGTCGGGGATGAGCAGTTCTTC.

CDR3 coding DNA: TGTGCCAGCAGACGGACAGGGCGGAATTATGAAGCTTTCTTT. As protein: CASRRTGRNYEAFF. The chain links TRBV6-5 to TRBJ1-1, with 8 bases identical to TRBD1. The germline V gene has CDR1 MNHEY and CDR2 SVGAGI. V gave up 6 bases and J gave up 7 bases; unmatched junction bases: 10. The CDR3 is 14 amino acids.

This clone was recorded a few times. V is TRBV4-1 and J is TRBJ1-4, with 7 bases fitting TRBD1. V was clipped by 7 bases and J by 5 bases; unmatched bases: 7. Germline V gives CDR1 MGHRA, CDR2 YSYEKL. This CDR3 comprises 14 residues. The CDR3 loop is CASTRTGANEKLFF. In nucleotides, the CDR3 is TGCGCCAGCACCAGGACAGGCGCGAATGAAAAACTGTTTTTT.

CDR3 amino acids: CASSFGDRTYGYTF. The CDR3 DNA sequence: TGTGCCAGCAGTTTTGGGGACAGGACCTATGGCTACACCTTC. The chain couples TRBV28 to TRBJ1-2; the match to TRBD1 covers 8 bases. The ends lost 3 bases at V and 4 bases at J; junction bases unmatched: 4. Per the germline V gene, CDR1 is MDHEN and CDR2 is SYDVKM. This CDR3 has 14 residues.

Only one count was recorded for this clone. The rearrangement uses TRBV9 and TRBJ1-5; D is possibly TRBD1 (6 bases). V dropped 4 bases and J dropped 4 bases, with 12 bases sitting between them. The CDR3 loop spans 14 amino acids. CDR1 and CDR2 (germline): SGDLS, YYNGEE. The CDR3 nucleotides are TGTGCCAGCAGCACAGGGACGGGAAATCAGCCCCAGCATTTT. Protein sequence: CASSTGTGNQPQHF.

The chain uses TRBV9 and TRBJ1-6; 7 nucleotides match TRBD1. The germline V gene encodes CDR1 SGDLS and CDR2 YYNGEE. CDR3 length equals 18 residues. V was clipped by 0 bases and J by 9 bases; unmatched bases: 15. The CDR3 reads CASSVGYGPGGIGSPLHF. The CDR3 DNA follows: TGTGCCAGCAGCGTAGGCTATGGACCAGGGGGTATAGGTTCACCCCTCCACTTT.